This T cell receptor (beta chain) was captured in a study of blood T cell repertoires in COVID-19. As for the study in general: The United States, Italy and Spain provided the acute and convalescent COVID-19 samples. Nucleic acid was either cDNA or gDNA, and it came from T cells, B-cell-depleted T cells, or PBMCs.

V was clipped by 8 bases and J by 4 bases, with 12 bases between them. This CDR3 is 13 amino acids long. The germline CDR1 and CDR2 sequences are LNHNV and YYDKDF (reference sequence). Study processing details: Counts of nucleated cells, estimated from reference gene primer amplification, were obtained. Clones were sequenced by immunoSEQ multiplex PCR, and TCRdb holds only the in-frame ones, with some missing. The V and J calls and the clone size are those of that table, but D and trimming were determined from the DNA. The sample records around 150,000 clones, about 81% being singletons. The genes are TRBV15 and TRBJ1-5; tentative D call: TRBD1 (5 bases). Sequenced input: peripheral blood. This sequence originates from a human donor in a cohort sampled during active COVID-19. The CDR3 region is CATYGGGNQPQHF. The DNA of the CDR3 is TGTGCCACCTACGGGGGGGGTAATCAGCCCCAGCATTTT.